This T cell receptor (beta chain) stems from a study of T cell repertoires and HLA-DP antigens. About the research overall: Transduced HeLa cells presented HLA-DP to CD4+ T cells.

TCRdb's copy holds only in-frame clones and misses some; the assay was immunoSEQ multiplex PCR. The sample carries fewer than 95,000 clones, about 89% recorded once. CDR3 length equals 15 residues. Germline CDR1 and CDR2: WSHSY and SAAADI. V gave up 3 bases and J gave up 7 bases; unmatched junction bases: 9. In the case of this clone: Antigen specificity is unknown.

This receptor was identified in a man aged 50 to 59 in good health and CMV-seronegative. Specimen: CD4+ T cells from PBMCs. The V gene is TRBV10-2, the J gene TRBJ2-7; 10 bases fit TRBD2. CDR3: CASSEGLAGVYEQYF. The CDR3 region has the DNA TGCGCCAGCAGTGAAGGTCTAGCGGGAGTTTATGAGCAGTACTTC.